The 9 T cell receptor beta chains given below trace back to one sample, sequenced in a study of beta chain features in type 1 diabetes. The investigators reverse transcribed all of the isolated RNA, so they sequenced expressed TCRB transcripts. Clones were sequenced by immunoSEQ multiplex PCR, and TCRdb holds only the in-frame ones, with some missing. The table shows a few hundred thousand clones, with approximately 30% occurring only once. Sequenced input: naive CD4+ T cells from blood. These receptors were obtained from a man in his late teens or twenties in good health.

This clone was seen a few times. The chain employs TRBV4-2 and TRBJ2-5; TRBD2 matches at 10 bases. This CDR3 comprises 16 residues. Trimming at V came to 2 bases and at J to 5 bases, leaving 8 bases not matched to a gene. The germline CDR1 and CDR2 sequences are LGHNA and YNFKEQ. The CDR3 loop is CASSQLAGEGLETQYF. The CDR3 DNA reads as TGTGCCAGCAGCCAACTAGCGGGAGAGGGGCTGGAGACCCAGTACTTC.

The V call is TRBV25-1, the J call TRBJ2-5; D remains unclear. Germline V lookup: CDR1 MGHDK, CDR2 SYGVNS. This CDR3 comprises 13 residues. Trimming stripped 0 bases from V and 4 bases from J, with 6 bases between. Written as DNA, the CDR3 is TGTGCCAGCAGTGAATACTCAGGAGAGACCCAGTACTTC. Protein: CASSEYSGETQYF.

The genes are TRBV11-2 and TRBJ2-7, with D perhaps matching TRBD2 (5 bases). The CDR3 runs 14 residues. Per the germline V gene, CDR1 is SGHAT and CDR2 is FQNNGV. The ends were cut back, 4 bases at V and 2 bases at J, with 12 bases in the middle. The CDR3 loop is CASSSLSGTYEQYF. The CDR3 DNA reads TGTGCCAGCAGCTCATTGAGCGGAACCTACGAGCAGTACTTC.

The rearrangement uses TRBV5-1 and TRBJ2-3; no clear D. The CDR3 is 14 amino acids. Germline loops: CDR1 SGHRS, CDR2 YFSETQ. Trimming removed 1 base from V and 2 bases from J, with 8 bases in between. CDR3 region: CASSLFENTDTQYF. The DNA of the CDR3 is TGCGCCAGCAGCTTGTTCGAAAACACAGATACGCAGTATTTT.

This rearrangement joins TRBV2 to TRBJ2-1; D is ambiguous. The ends were cut back, 2 bases at V and 6 bases at J, with 5 bases in the middle. Germline CDR1 SNHLY, CDR2 FYNNEI. The CDR3 runs 12 residues. CDR3 coding DNA: TGTGCCAGCAGTGAAATGAGCAATGAGCAGTTCTTC. Protein sequence: CASSEMSNEQFF.

This chain uses TRBV4-2 with TRBJ2-1; D is perhaps TRBD1 (5 bases). CDR1 and CDR2 (germline): LGHNA, YNFKEQ. V was trimmed by 3 bases and J by 9 bases, leaving 12 bases between them. This CDR3 has 13 amino acids. The CDR3 reads CASSQGPSREQFF. The CDR3 region has the DNA TGTGCCAGCAGCCAGGGGCCCAGCCGTGAGCAGTTCTTC.

The table lists this clone with a few counts. V is TRBV30 and J is TRBJ2-1; D is perhaps TRBD1 or TRBD2 (6 bases each). V was cut by 8 bases and J by 0 bases, with 14 bases left in between. Per germline, CDR1 GTSNPN and CDR2 SVGIG (reference sequence). This CDR3 is built from 14 residues. CDR3 bases: TGTGCCCGGGGGCGGAGGGGCTCCTACAATGAGCAGTTCTTC. This codes for CARGRRGSYNEQFF.

V usage is TRBV29-1 and J usage is TRBJ2-7; 11 bases line up with TRBD1. The CDR3 is 14 residues long. CDR1 and CDR2 from the germline V gene are SQVTM and ANQGSEA. V lost 7 bases, J lost 5 bases, and 10 bases stayed unmatched. The CDR3 sequence: CSAFPGTGGNEQYF. The CDR3 DNA is TGCAGCGCCTTTCCCGGGACAGGGGGGAACGAGCAGTACTTC.

This clone was counted only a few times. J is TRBJ2-1 and V is TRBV5-1; TRBD2 matches at 13 bases. The germline CDR1 and CDR2 sequences are SGHRS and YFSETQ. With 6 bases clipped from V and 7 bases from J, the junction kept 7 bases outside the gene matches. The CDR3 sequence is 15 residues long. CDR3 in amino acids: CASTKLAGGLNEQFF. DNA for the CDR3: TGCGCCAGCACTAAACTAGCGGGAGGGTTGAATGAGCAGTTCTTC. The full variable domain, rest sourced from reference TRBV5-1 and TRBJ2-1, is KAGVTQTPRYLIKTRGQQVTLSCSPISGHRSVSWYQQTPGQGLQFLFEYFSETQRNKGNFPGRFSGRQFSNSRSEMNVSTLELGDSALYLCASTKLAGGLNEQFFGPGTRLTVL.